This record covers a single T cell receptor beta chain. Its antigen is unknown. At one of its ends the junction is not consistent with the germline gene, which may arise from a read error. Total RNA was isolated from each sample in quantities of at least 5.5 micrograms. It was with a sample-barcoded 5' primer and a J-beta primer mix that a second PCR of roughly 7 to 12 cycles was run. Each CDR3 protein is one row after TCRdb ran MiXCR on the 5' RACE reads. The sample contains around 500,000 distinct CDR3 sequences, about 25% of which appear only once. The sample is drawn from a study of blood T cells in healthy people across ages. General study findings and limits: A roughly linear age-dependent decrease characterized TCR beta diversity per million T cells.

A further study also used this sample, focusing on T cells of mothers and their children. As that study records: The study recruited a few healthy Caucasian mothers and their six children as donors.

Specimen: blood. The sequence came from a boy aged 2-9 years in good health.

DNA for the CDR3: TGTGCCAACAGTTTAGGGGACAGGGAGTCAGATACGCAGTATTTT. This translates into CANSLGDRESDTQYF. The chain carries TRBV12-3 or TRBV12-4 and TRBJ2-3, with 9 bases matching TRBD1. The length of the CDR3 is 15 residues.